The 15 T cell receptor beta chains below were found in one sample sequenced in a study of patients and donors after allogeneic stem cell transplantation. TCRdb re-called the RT-PCR reads with MiXCR, one entry per CDR3 protein. This table holds approximately 410,000 distinct CDR3 sequences, around 15% found once. The sample taken for sequencing was blood, either unsorted or a sorted T cell fraction (not recorded which). The receptors were gathered from a human donor who was either an allogeneic HSCT recipient or a stem cell or donor lymphocyte infusion donor (not recorded which). It is not recorded whose cells these are; they may come from a transplant donor.

The J gene is TRBJ2-7, the V gene TRBV28, with a weak D call TRBD1 (6 bases). Trimming stripped 1 base from V and 3 bases from J, with 10 bases between. This CDR3 comprises 14 residues. The germline V gene encodes CDR1 MDHEN and CDR2 SYDVKM. The CDR3 protein is CASSLLGRGYEQYF. In DNA, the CDR3 is TGTGCCAGCAGTTTATTGGGCAGGGGCTACGAGCAGTACTTC.

This clonotype showed up just a few times. The chain uses TRBV5-1 and TRBJ2-5; the D gene is possibly TRBD1 (5 bases). The V gene's germline CDR1 is SGHRS and CDR2 YFSETQ. CDR3 length: 12 amino acids. Trimming took off 0 bases at V and 12 bases at J, with 12 bases between the two ends. The CDR3 here is CASSLDGAGEYF. As DNA, the CDR3 is TGCGCCAGCAGCTTGGATGGGGCAGGAGAGTACTTC. Together with reference TRBV5-1 and TRBJ2-5, the CDR3 gives the full variable domain: KAGVTQTPRYLIKTRGQQVTLSCSPISGHRSVSWYQQTPGQGLQFLFEYFSETQRNKGNFPGRFSGRQFSNSRSEMNVSTLELGDSALYLCASSLDGAGEYFGPGTRLLVL.

CDR3 bases: TGCGCCAGCAGCGGGCCAGGGCCAGAGACCCAGTACTTC. This codes for CASSGPGPETQYF. The rearrangement links TRBV4-3 to TRBJ2-5; possible D gene TRBD1, 5 bases. This CDR3 spans 13 amino acids. CDR1 and CDR2 (germline): LGHNA, YSLEER. V was cut by 5 bases and J by 4 bases, with 11 bases left in between.

This clonotype was counted at least ten times. The chain combines TRBV12-3 or TRBV12-4 with TRBJ1-3; no reliable D call. V gave up 6 bases and J gave up 0 bases, with 6 bases separating them. The CDR3 contains 13 residues. CDR3 loop: CASRSDSGNTIYF. The CDR3 DNA is TGTGCCAGCAGAAGTGACTCTGGAAACACCATATATTTT.

The genes are TRBV7-8 and TRBJ2-7; D is ambiguous. Germline V CDR1 and CDR2: SGHVS, FQNEAQ. V was pared by 0 bases and J by 2 bases, with 8 bases between. The CDR3 totals 14 residues. In DNA form, the CDR3 reads TGTGCCAGCAGCTTAGCGGATGTAACCTACGAGCAGTACTTC. Amino acids: CASSLADVTYEQYF.

This clonotype came up a few times. CDR3 amino acids: CSGRLNTEAFF. DNA of the CDR3: TGCAGTGGTCGGTTGAACACTGAAGCTTTCTTT. The rearrangement links TRBV20-1 to TRBJ1-1, with D unclear. Trimming took 7 bases from V and 0 from J, leaving 6 bases between them. The CDR3 spans 11 residues. Germline V gene lookup returns CDR1 DFQATT and CDR2 SNEGSKA (reference sequence).

This clonotype showed up just a few times. The V and J genes are TRBV7-9 and TRBJ2-3; the D gene is possibly TRBD2 (6 bases). The CDR3 loop spans 13 amino acids. Trimming took off 3 bases at V and 9 bases at J, with 13 bases between the two ends. Germline values: CDR1 SEHNR, CDR2 FQNEAQ (reference sequence). Here the CDR3 DNA reads TGTGCCAGCAGCTTGGGCTCGCGGGGAACGCAGTATTTT. This translates into CASSLGSRGTQYF.

The chain couples TRBV20-1 to TRBJ2-7; D perhaps matches TRBD2 (6 bases). V lost 0 bases, J lost 3 bases, and 12 bases lay in between. There are 14 residues in the CDR3. The germline CDR1 and CDR2 sequences are DFQATT and SNEGSKA (reference sequence). CDR3 residues: CSARDPGAHYEQYF. CDR3 DNA sequence: TGCAGTGCTAGAGATCCGGGAGCCCACTACGAGCAGTACTTC.

The chain links TRBV29-1 to TRBJ2-7, with a tentative D call TRBD2 (6 bases). This CDR3 has 12 residues. Germline V CDR1 and CDR2: SQVTM, ANQGSEA. V was pared by 4 bases and J by 3 bases, with 10 bases between. The CDR3 DNA reads as TGCAGCGTTGTGCGGGGAAACTACGAGCAGTACTTC. It encodes CSVVRGNYEQYF.

The chain links TRBV19 to TRBJ1-1; D is ambiguous. Trimming left V 4 bases short and J 2 bases short, with 8 bases between. The germline V gene has CDR1 LNHDA and CDR2 SQIVND (reference sequence). The CDR3 is 13 residues long. DNA of the CDR3: TGTGCCAGTAGTACACGGGTTAACACTGAAGCTTTCTTT. Its protein is CASSTRVNTEAFF.

This clonotype was counted at least ten times. This rearrangement joins TRBV21-1 to TRBJ2-2. TRBV21-1 is termed a pseudogene. The CDR3 sequence is 15 residues long. The CDR3 DNA reads TGTGCCAGCGTAGCAGAAGAGTCGAACACCGGGGAGCTGTTTTTT. Amino acids: CASVAEESNTGELFF.

V gene TRBV28 combines with J gene TRBJ2-7; maybe TRBD2 (6 bases). From germline, CDR1 is MDHEN and CDR2 SYDVKM. The CDR3 covers 12 residues. Trimming removed 3 bases at V and 5 bases at J, with 8 bases between. The CDR3 nucleotides read TGTGCCAGCAGTTTTCCGGGGGACGAGCAGTACTTC. The encoded protein is CASSFPGDEQYF.

The rearrangement uses TRBV12-3 or TRBV12-4 and TRBJ2-3, with D maybe TRBD2 (6 bases). The CDR3 is made up of 15 amino acids. The V end was cut by 6 bases, the J end by 2 bases, with 15 bases between. The CDR3 DNA reads TGTGCCAGCAGACGCCGGGACTCAAACACAGATACGCAGTATTTT. This translates into CASRRRDSNTDTQYF.

This clonotype has more than one count but fewer than ten. The chain links TRBV7-9 to TRBJ1-1; weak D call: TRBD1 (6 bases). The ends were cut back, 4 bases at V and 6 bases at J, with 15 bases in the middle. CDR1 and CDR2 from the germline V gene are SEHNR and FQNEAQ (reference sequence). The CDR3 consists of 14 residues. CDR3 nucleotide sequence: TGTGCCAGCAGCTCAAAACAGGGTTTAGCTGAAGCTTTCTTT. This gives the protein CASSSKQGLAEAFF.

The V and J genes are TRBV11-1 and TRBJ2-2, with 8 bases aligning to TRBD1. In germline, CDR1 is SGHAT, CDR2 FQDESV (reference sequence). The CDR3 is 20 residues long. With 1 base clipped from V and 0 bases from J, the junction kept 13 bases outside the gene matches. CDR3 residues: CASSLGNTRDRSTNTGELFF. The CDR3 DNA is TGTGCCAGCAGCTTAGGCAACACCCGGGACAGGTCCACGAACACCGGGGAGCTGTTTTTT.